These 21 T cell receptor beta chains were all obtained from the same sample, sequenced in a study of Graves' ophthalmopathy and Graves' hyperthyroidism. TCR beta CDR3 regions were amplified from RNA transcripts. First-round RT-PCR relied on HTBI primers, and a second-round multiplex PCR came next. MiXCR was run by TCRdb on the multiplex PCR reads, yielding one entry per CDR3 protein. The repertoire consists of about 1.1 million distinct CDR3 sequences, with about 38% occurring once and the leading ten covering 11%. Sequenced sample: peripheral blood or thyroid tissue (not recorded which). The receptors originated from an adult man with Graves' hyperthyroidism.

The CDR3 reads CASRPGQGPPQYF. The DNA for the CDR3 is TGTGCCAGCAGGCCGGGACAGGGGCCTCCCCAGTACTTC. The chain combines TRBV7-9 with TRBJ2-7; TRBD1 matches 10 bases. CDR1 and CDR2 from the germline V gene are SEHNR and FQNEAQ (reference sequence). The ends lost 6 bases at V and 10 bases at J; junction bases unmatched: 9. The CDR3 covers 13 residues.

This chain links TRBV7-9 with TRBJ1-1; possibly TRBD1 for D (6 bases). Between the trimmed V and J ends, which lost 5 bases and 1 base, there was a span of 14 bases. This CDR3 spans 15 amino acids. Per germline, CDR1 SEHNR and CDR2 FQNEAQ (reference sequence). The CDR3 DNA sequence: TGTGCCAGCAGCATCACAGGGATCGGGAACACTGAAGCTTTCTTT. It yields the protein CASSITGIGNTEAFF.

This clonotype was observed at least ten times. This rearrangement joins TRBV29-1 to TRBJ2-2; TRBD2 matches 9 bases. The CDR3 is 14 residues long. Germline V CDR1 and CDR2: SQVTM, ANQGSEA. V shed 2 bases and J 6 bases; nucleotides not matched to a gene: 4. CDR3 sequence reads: CSVELAGFPGELFF. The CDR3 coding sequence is TGCAGCGTTGAACTAGCGGGATTTCCCGGGGAGCTGTTTTTT.

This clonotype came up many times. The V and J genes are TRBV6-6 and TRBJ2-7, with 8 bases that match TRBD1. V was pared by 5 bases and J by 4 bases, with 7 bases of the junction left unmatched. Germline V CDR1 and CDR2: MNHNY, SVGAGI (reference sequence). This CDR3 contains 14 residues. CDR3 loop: CASSHRQGLYEQYF. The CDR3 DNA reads TGTGCCAGCAGTCACCGACAGGGGCTGTACGAGCAGTACTTC.

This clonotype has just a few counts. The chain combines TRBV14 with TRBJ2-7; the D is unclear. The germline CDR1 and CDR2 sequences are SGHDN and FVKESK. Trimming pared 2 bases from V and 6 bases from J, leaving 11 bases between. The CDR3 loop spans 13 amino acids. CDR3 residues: CASSQSPWGEQYF. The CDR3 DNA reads TGTGCCAGCAGCCAAAGCCCCTGGGGCGAGCAGTACTTC.

The CDR3 protein is CASSPQGSSLEAFF. The CDR3 nucleotides read TGTGCCAGCAGTCCCCAGGGGTCCTCGCTTGAAGCTTTCTTT. The rearrangement joins TRBV5-5 to TRBJ1-1, with a weak D call TRBD1 (6 bases). Trimming took off 5 bases at V and 7 bases at J, with 18 bases between the two ends. The CDR3 consists of 14 residues. Germline-derived CDR1 and CDR2 are SGHKS and YYEKEE (reference sequence).

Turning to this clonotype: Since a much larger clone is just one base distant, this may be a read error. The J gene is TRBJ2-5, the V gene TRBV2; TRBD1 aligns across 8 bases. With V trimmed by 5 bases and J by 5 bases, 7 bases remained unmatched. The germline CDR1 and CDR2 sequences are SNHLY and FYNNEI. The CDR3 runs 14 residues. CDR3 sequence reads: CASSNDRGGETQYF. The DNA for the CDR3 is TGTGCCAGCAGTAATGACAGGGGCGGGGAGACCCAGTACTTC.

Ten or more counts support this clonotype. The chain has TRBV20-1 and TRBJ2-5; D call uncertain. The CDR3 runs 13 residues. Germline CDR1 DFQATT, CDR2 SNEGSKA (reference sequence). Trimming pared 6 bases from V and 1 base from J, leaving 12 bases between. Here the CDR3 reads CSAHPQTQETQYF. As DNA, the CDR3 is TGCAGTGCACACCCCCAAACCCAAGAGACCCAGTACTTC.

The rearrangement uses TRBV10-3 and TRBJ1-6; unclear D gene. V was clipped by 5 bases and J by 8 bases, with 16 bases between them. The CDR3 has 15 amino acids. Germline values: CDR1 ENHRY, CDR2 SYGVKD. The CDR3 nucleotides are TGTGCCATCAGTTACTTCTCGCAAAACGATTCACCCCTCCACTTT. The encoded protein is CAISYFSQNDSPLHF.

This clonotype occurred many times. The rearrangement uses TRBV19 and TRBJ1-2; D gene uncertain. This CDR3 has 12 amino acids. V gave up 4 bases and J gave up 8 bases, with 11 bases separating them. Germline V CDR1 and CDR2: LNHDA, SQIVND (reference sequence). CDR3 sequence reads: CASSTGPGGYTF. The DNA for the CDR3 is TGTGCCAGTAGTACAGGACCTGGGGGCTACACCTTC. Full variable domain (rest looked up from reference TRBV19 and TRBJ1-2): DGGITQSPKYLFRKEGQNVTLSCEQNLNHDAMYWYRQDPGQGLRLIYYSQIVNDFQKGDIAEGYSVSREKKESFPLTVTSAQKNPTAFYLCASSTGPGGYTFGSGTRLTVV.

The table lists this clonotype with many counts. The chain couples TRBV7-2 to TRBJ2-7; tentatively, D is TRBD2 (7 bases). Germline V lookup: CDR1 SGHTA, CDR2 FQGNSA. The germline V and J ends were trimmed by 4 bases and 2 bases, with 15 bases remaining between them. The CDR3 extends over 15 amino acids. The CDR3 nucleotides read TGTGCCAGCAGCTCCCGCGGGGGCCCCACCTACGAGCAGTACTTC. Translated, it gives CASSSRGGPTYEQYF.

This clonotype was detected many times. The CDR3 nucleotides are TGTGCCAGCAGCCAAGGGAACGGCAGGGGAGTTTTTGGCTACACCTTC. It translates to CASSQGNGRGVFGYTF. The chain combines TRBV3-1 with TRBJ1-2, with D perhaps TRBD1 (6 bases). The CDR3 is made up of 16 amino acids. Per the germline V gene, CDR1 is LGHDT and CDR2 is YNNKEL (reference sequence). V was pared by 1 base and J by 7 bases, with 19 bases between.

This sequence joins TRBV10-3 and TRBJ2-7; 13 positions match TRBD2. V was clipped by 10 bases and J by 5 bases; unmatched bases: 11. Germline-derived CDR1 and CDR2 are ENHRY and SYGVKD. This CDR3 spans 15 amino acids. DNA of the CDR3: TGTGCCACCCGAACTCGGACTAGCGGGGGAGACGAGCAGTACTTC. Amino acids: CATRTRTSGGDEQYF.

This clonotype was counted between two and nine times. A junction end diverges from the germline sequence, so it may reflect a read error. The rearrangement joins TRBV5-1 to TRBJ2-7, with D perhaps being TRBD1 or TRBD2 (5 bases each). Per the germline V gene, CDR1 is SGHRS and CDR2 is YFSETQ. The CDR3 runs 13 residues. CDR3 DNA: TGTGCCAGCAGCGGCCGTGAGGGGTACGAGCAGTACTTC. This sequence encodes CASSGREGYEQYF.

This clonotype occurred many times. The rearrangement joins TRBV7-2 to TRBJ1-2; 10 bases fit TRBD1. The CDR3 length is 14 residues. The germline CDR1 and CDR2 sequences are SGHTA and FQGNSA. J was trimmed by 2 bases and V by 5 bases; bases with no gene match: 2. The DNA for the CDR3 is TGTGCCAGCAGCAGACAGGGGGCCAACTATGGCTACACCTTC. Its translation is CASSRQGANYGYTF.

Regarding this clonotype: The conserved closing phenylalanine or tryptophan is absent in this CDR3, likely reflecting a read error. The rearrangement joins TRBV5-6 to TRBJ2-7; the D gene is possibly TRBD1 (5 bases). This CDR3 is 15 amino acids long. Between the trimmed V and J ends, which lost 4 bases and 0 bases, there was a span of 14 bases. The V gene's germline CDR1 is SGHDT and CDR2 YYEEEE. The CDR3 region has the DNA TGTGCCAGCAGCCCAAGGCCAGGGCACTCCTACGAGCAGTACCTC. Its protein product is CASSPRPGHSYEQYL.

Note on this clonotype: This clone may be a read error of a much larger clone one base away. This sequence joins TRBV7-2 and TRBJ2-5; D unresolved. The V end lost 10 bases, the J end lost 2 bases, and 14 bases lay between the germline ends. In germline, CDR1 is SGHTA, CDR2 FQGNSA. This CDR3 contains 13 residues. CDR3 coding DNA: TGTGCCAACCACCCGGGTTCTCAAGAGACCCAGTACTTC. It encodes CANHPGSQETQYF.

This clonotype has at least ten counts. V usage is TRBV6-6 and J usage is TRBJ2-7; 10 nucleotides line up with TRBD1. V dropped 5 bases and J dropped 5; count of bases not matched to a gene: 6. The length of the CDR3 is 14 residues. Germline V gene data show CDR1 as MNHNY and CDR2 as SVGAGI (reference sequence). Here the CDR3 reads CASSRTGGTHEQYF. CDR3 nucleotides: TGTGCCAGCAGTCGGACAGGGGGGACCCACGAGCAGTACTTC.

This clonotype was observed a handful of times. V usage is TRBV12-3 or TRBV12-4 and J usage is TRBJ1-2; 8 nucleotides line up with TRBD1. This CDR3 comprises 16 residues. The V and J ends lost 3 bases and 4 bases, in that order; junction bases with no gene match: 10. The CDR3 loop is CASSFQPQGAIYGYTF. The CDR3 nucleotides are TGTGCCAGCAGTTTCCAACCCCAGGGGGCCATCTATGGCTACACCTTC.

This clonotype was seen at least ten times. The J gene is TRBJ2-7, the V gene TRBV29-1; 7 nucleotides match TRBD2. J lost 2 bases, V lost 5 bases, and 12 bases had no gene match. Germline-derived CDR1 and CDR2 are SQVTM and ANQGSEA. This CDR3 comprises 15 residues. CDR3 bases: TGCAGCGTTACGCCCAGGGCTAGCGGTACCTACGAGCAGTACTTC. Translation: CSVTPRASGTYEQYF.

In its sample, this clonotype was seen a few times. The CDR3 is CASSQLAGDTGELFF. The CDR3 bases are TGCGCCAGCAGCCAGTTAGCGGGAGACACCGGGGAGCTGTTTTTT. The chain recombines TRBV4-1 with TRBJ2-2; 9 bases are shared with TRBD2. CDR1 is MGHRA, CDR2 YSYEKL, per germline. The CDR3 totals 15 residues. V was clipped by 3 bases and J by 3 bases; unmatched bases: 2.